This is a list of T cell receptor beta chains from one sample in a study of blood T cell repertoires in COVID-19. Here immunoSEQ multiplex PCR was the method, and the copy in TCRdb shows in-frame clones only, minus some. The sample has about 220,000 clones, more than 75% seen once. Sequenced sample: peripheral blood. These receptors originate from a woman between 65 and 79 years old with COVID-19, enrolled during active disease. The conserved cysteine and the conserved F or W are not part of the CDR3 here.

V,J,CDR3
TRBV6-5,TRBJ1-6,ASSYDVPGTLH
TRBV2,TRBJ2-1,ASSVLAGTDEQF
TRBV10-3,TRBJ1-2,AINAGTGGYT
TRBV10-3,TRBJ1-2,AISELTRYGYT
TRBV7-9,TRBJ2-7,ASSYSGSSYEQY
TRBV5-4,TRBJ2-7,ASSLTGGPGSIIYEQY
TRBV6-5,TRBJ1-2,ASRKTANYGYT
TRBV13,TRBJ2-5,ASSLAGANQETQY
TRBV16,TRBJ1-5,ASSQSGQGREPQH
TRBV7-2,TRBJ2-7,ASSSMRSYEQY
TRBV10-3,TRBJ2-7,AISPGGVTYEQY
TRBV5-1,TRBJ1-5,ASSQTPGAQAPQH
TRBV5-1,TRBJ2-1,ASSVSGRLNNEQF
TRBV7-9,TRBJ2-1,ASSPYKTSGLNEQF
TRBV10-3,TRBJ2-1,AISDYGGGLYNEQF
TRBV4-3,TRBJ2-1,ASSQDLSTIYNEQF
TRBV2,TRBJ1-5,ASQREPSINQPQH
TRBV11-2,TRBJ1-1,ASSLVAWGRAF
TRBV11-3,TRBJ2-2,ASSLRTGGANTGELF
TRBV28,TRBJ2-1,ASSPGLRGAQIYNEQF
TRBV11-3,TRBJ2-5,ASSLGDRGRHETQY
TRBV19,TRBJ2-2,ASSNPGGPNTGELF
TRBV7-3,TRBJ1-1,ASSPGHPNTEAF
TRBV4-3,TRBJ2-1,ASSQVLAGGVMYNEQF
TRBV27,TRBJ1-6,ASSRTGDRSPLH
TRBV29-1,TRBJ2-7,SVERRGQYEQY
TRBV30,TRBJ2-1,AWSTISGTNYNEQF
TRBV10-3,TRBJ2-6,AISGRGRAGANVLT
TRBV7-2,TRBJ2-7,ASSLGLSSGGQY
TRBV5-1,TRBJ1-1,ASSLAQRGALGSTEAF
TRBV6-5,TRBJ1-2,ASSRQGDGYT
TRBV19,TRBJ1-1,ASSIPIFQGGTEAF
TRBV28,TRBJ2-1,ASSNLAGGSYNEQF
TRBV24-1,TRBJ2-5,ATSDQQGRLGETQY
TRBV27,TRBJ1-2,ASRRQGIGYT
TRBV3-1/TRBV3-2,TRBJ1-3,ASSTSGTAPTFDK
TRBV6-5,TRBJ2-3,ASTKAGVGTQY
TRBV12-3/TRBV12-4,TRBJ2-7,ASSRGFYEQY
TRBV11-3,TRBJ2-7,ASSSSGSSYEQY
TRBV9,TRBJ2-7,ASTLGASGYYEQY
TRBV6-2/TRBV6-3,TRBJ1-1,ASSYSQTGVNTEAF
TRBV18,TRBJ2-7,ASARTAKDYEQY
TRBV6-2/TRBV6-3,TRBJ1-3,ASSSRSYSSGNTIY
TRBV7-6,TRBJ1-6,ASSLRDREDSPLH
TRBV5-1,TRBJ1-1,ASSPARGLPEAF
TRBV28,TRBJ2-7,ASSPLGGGGGEQY
TRBV5-1,TRBJ1-1,ASSLQGLPNTEAF
TRBV18,TRBJ2-1,ASSMGLDNNEQF
TRBV29-1,TRBJ2-6,SVGAGAGANVLT
TRBV5-1,TRBJ2-1,ASSLEDRNYNEQF
TRBV7-9,TRBJ2-2,ASIEGTGELF
TRBV5-6,TRBJ1-2,ASTPKGADGYT
TRBV29-1,TRBJ2-4,SVERAAKNIQY
TRBV5-1,TRBJ1-1,ASSLTQGKGEAF
TRBV20-1,TRBJ2-7,SARIDEQY